These 5 T cell receptor beta chains originate from one sample sequenced in a study of Ad26.COV2.S vaccination and SARS-CoV-2 variants. This table comes from immunoSEQ multiplex PCR, and its TCRdb copy is limited to in-frame clones, with some not included. The sample includes about 400,000 clones, over 75% of them seen just once. Treatment defined: over 15 received Ad26.COV2.S at low or high dose, single or two shots; about 5 received placebo; per-sample allocation not given. Collection of samples fell on day 63 after the first vaccine or placebo injection. Sequenced here: peripheral blood, sampled in a trial of Ad26.COV2.S vaccine versus placebo. These receptors were taken from a person between 18 and 65 years old who received the Ad26.COV2.S COVID-19 vaccine or a placebo.

This clone has only one observation. The CDR3 here is CASSLALAGGSTDTQYF. The CDR3 nucleotides read TGTGCCAGCAGCTTAGCGCTGGCGGGGGGTAGCACAGATACGCAGTATTTT. J is TRBJ2-3 and V is TRBV7-2; 8 nucleotides align to TRBD2. The length of the CDR3 is 17 residues. V lost 0 bases, J lost 0 bases, and 5 bases stayed unmatched. Germline loops: CDR1 SGHTA, CDR2 FQGNSA. The entire variable domain, with the rest obtained from reference TRBV7-2 and TRBJ2-3, is as follows: GAGVSQSPSNKVTEKGKDVELRCDPISGHTALYWYRQSLGQGLEFLIYFQGNSAPDKSGLPSDRFSAERTGGSVSTLTIQRTQQEDSAVYLCASSLALAGGSTDTQYFGPGTRLTVL.

The V and J genes are TRBV5-4 and TRBJ2-1, with D hard to call. The CDR3 is made up of 11 amino acids. V was trimmed by 3 bases and J by 6 bases, leaving 4 bases between them. Germline CDR1 reads SGHNT; CDR2 reads YYREEE (reference sequence). CDR3 in amino acids: CASSYTNEQFF. As DNA, the CDR3 is TGTGCCAGCAGCTACACCAATGAGCAGTTCTTC.

The chain combines TRBV4-1 with TRBJ1-2, with TRBD1 matching over 9 bases. The germline gives CDR1 MGHRA, CDR2 YSYEKL. The CDR3 covers 14 residues. The J segment lost 4 bases and the V segment lost 2 bases, leaving 2 bases of the junction unmatched. The CDR3 DNA follows: TGCGCCAGCAGCCAACCGGGACAGGGCTATGGCTACACCTTC. It translates to CASSQPGQGYGYTF.

This clone was counted once. The genes are TRBV15 and TRBJ2-5; 7 bases map to TRBD1. Germline CDR1 reads LNHNV; CDR2 reads YYDKDF (reference sequence). The V and J ends lost 3 bases and 1 base, in that order; junction bases with no gene match: 11. The CDR3 totals 17 residues. CDR3 region: CATSRDPGGSFQETQYF. The DNA for the CDR3 is TGTGCCACCAGCAGGGATCCAGGGGGTTCCTTCCAAGAGACCCAGTACTTC.

The genes are TRBV5-6 and TRBJ2-7, with D unclear. CDR1 and CDR2 from the germline V gene are SGHDT and YYEEEE. The CDR3 is made up of 11 amino acids. Trimming removed 4 bases at V and 0 bases at J, with 2 bases between. The CDR3 nucleotides read TGTGCCAGCAGCGCCTCCTACGAGCAGTACTTC. This gives the protein CASSASYEQYF.